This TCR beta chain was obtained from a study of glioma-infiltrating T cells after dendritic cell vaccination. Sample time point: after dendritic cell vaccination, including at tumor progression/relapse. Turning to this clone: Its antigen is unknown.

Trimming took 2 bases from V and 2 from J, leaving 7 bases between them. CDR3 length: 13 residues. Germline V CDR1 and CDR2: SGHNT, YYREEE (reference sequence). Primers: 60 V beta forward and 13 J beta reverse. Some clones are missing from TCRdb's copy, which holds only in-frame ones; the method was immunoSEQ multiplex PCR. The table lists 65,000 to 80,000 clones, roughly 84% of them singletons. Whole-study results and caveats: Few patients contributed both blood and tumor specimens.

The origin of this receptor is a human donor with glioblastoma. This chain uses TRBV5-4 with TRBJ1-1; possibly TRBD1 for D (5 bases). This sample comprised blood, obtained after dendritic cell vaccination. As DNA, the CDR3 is TGTGCCAGCAGCTTCGACAGAAACACTGAAGCTTTCTTT. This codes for CASSFDRNTEAFF.